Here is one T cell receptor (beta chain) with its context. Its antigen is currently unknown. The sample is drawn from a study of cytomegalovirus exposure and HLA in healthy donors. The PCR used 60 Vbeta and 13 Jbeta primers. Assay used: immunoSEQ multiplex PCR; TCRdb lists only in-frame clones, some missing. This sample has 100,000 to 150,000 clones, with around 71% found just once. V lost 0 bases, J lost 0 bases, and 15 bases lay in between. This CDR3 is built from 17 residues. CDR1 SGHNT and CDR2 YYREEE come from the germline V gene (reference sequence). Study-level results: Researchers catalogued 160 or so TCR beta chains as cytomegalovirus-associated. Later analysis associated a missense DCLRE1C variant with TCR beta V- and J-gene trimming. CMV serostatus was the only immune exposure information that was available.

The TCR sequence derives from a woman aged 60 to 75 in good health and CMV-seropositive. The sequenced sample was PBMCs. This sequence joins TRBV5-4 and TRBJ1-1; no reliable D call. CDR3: CASSLESPGLVNTEAFF. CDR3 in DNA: TGTGCCAGCAGCTTGGAGTCCCCGGGGTTGGTGAACACTGAAGCTTTCTTT.